This TCR beta chain stems from a study of cytomegalovirus exposure and HLA in healthy donors (TCRdb year 2017). Some background on the complete study: An earlier analysis of roughly 500 of the donors reported over 250 Gb of sequence data and 95 million to 130 million unique TCR beta sequences obtained from roughly 180 million T cells. In the later analysis, no new phenotypic data were used to find candidate immune exposures; instead, reliance was placed on TCR beta sequences and their occurrence across donors. An early release covering over 500 HLA-typed donors comprised about 310 gigabases of sequencing data and 85 million to 100 million unique TCR sequences. To study patterns of TCR occurrence, a later analysis re-analyzed previously published TCR beta repertoires from 666 donors and added high-resolution HLA genotyping. The number of donors typed differed by locus, with 629-630 for A, B, C, DRB1 and DQB1, more than 500 for DQA1, 606 for DPA1, and around 450 for DPB1. Roughly five DR-DQ haplotypes were handled as single units for association and clustering, since linkage in the cohort was strong. On average, approximately 250,000 unique TCR beta nucleotide sequences were sequenced per donor among 398 genotyped donors of the cohort, with about 19% of those sequences being non-productive. The T cell repertoires of some 700 subjects were profiled by immunosequencing and related to cytomegalovirus serostatus. A later genetic analysis used genome-wide SNP genotypes for about 65% of the roughly 700 donors, treating that subset as a discovery cohort. Among the roughly 390 genotyped donors, approximately 82% belonged to the genetic ancestry cluster associated with self-reported Caucasian donors. Alongside the repertoire data, information on donor age, sex, ethnicity and CMV serostatus was compiled. In an earlier analysis of 500 to 650 of the donors, high-throughput TCR beta sequencing was used to judge whether each TCR beta V gene segment behaved as functional or pseudogenic. A separate validation cohort of over a hundred different subjects was used in addition to the 666-subject first cohort. All discovery cohort repertoires had been generated on a single sequencing platform. The study aimed to test whether cataloging public T cell receptors could reveal signatures of past pathogen exposure. HLA typing included class I and class II loci at four-digit resolution. The study combined high-throughput TCR immunosequencing, statistical association of individual TCRs with disease status, and machine learning to predict cytomegalovirus infection status. Summary of the overall study and its limitations: The presence/absence analyses assumed that sequencing depth was roughly uniform across donors, and that assumption may not be true. CMV serostatus was the only immune exposure information available for the cohort. A further reported finding was that TCR beta sequences accurately predicted the HLA-A and HLA-B alleles for most subjects in the first cohort. At a false discovery rate of 0.05, a later analysis linked 16,951 TCR beta sequences to specific HLA alleles. The study listed 150 to 200 TCR beta chains as associated with cytomegalovirus. An association between a missense DCLRE1C variant and V-gene and J-gene trimming of TCR beta chains was found in a later genetic analysis and replicated in an independent cohort. In both the original and validation cohorts, the classifier was reported to diagnose cytomegalovirus status with high specificity and sensitivity. In a later analysis, HLA-associated TCR beta chains showed more clonal expansion and lower generation probabilities than non-associated chains that were equally common. Only TCR beta chains were sequenced in this cohort, and the absence of alpha or paired-chain data limited detectable features. The sequencing pipeline was judged likely to have produced a cluster of highly shared sequence variants as a technical artifact. In a later analysis, TCR association rates were found to vary across HLA loci, with the most associated TCRs seen for DRB1 alleles and the fewest for HLA-C alleles. Linkage disequilibrium might explain the correlated functional status among segregating V segments, but an unknown experimental factor could not be ruled out. In a later analysis, several top co-occurrence clusters were reported to appear linked to parvovirus B19, influenza, CMV and Epstein-Barr virus. Three of the identified cytomegalovirus-associated TCR beta chains were confirmed in vitro to be specific for cytomegalovirus antigens. Compared with the approximately 710-donor mean, donors in an Asian-associated ancestry cluster had fewer N-insertions in productive TCRs, according to a later genetic analysis. Most TCR sequences were observed very rarely across donors, whereas some public TCRs were present in many individuals. Because HLA typing was missing for some donors at each locus, association tests included only the typed subset. Some IMGT-functional V segments, including TRBV6-2 and TRBV6-3, could not be told apart with the 87-base-pair reads, so those segments were excluded. Because counts were too low, 15 to 20 rarely observed V segments, including chromosome 9 orphons, were excluded from the earlier analysis of around 590 of the donors. Assigning TCR associations to individual alleles was difficult when HLA alleles, especially DR and DQ, strongly co-occurred. According to a later analysis, most CMV-associated TCR beta chains appeared to be HLA-restricted, and the HLA associations seemed to be driven largely by CMV exposure. The authors suggested that the approach could potentially be generalized to other disease states and immunological phenotypes. An earlier analysis of approximately 590 of the donors showed that most TCR beta V segments appeared in productive rearrangements either about 87% or about 30% of the time, which broadly matched IMGT annotations.

With regard to this clone: Its binding antigen is unknown. Base qualities are missing; no much larger clone stands one base away.

V is reduced by 3 bases and J by 4 bases, leaving a spacing of 10 bases between them. Including the terminal cysteine and phenylalanine, the CDR3 comprises 13 residues. Only the CDR3 region is kept as DNA, spanning 39 bases read in frame from base 1. Library method: the immunoSEQ multiplex PCR assay. For the multiplex PCR, a mixture combining 60 forward primers for TCR Vbeta segments and 13 reverse primers for TCR Jbeta segments was used. Amplification of the CDR3 region of rearranged TCR beta genes was performed with a multiplex PCR assay on genomic DNA. The amplified TCR beta libraries were sequenced on the Illumina HiSeq System as 87-base-pair reads. The authors' analysis ran thus. In a later analysis, around 80 million unique TCR beta chains were counted across the 500 to 700 repertoires, and around 11 million of these chains were shared by at least two donors. Raw reads were error-corrected and collapsed into unique sequences by a nearest-neighbor algorithm in which closely related sequences were merged to remove PCR and sequencing errors. To assign V, D and J gene segments, CDR3 sequences were aligned to IMGT reference sequences. Each retained sequence needed at least a six-nucleotide match to both a V gene segment and a J gene segment. A rearrangement was called productive if the CDR3 had no stop codons and remained in frame with V and J, and every other rearrangement was called non-productive. CDR3 was defined by IMGT convention, running from the second conserved V-encoded cysteine to the conserved J-encoded phenylalanine. The earlier analysis of some 550 of the donors excluded any sequence lacking an unambiguous match to a single V gene segment. In an earlier analysis of around 600 of the donors, V segments were called functional above 56.7% productive rearrangements and were called segregating when the between-donor standard deviation exceeded 5%. A statistical classification framework was built to diagnose cytomegalovirus status from the catalog of TCR beta chain sequences. V and J gene assignment, in a later analysis, came from comparing TCR nucleotide sequences with IMGT/GENE-DB human TR gene sequences. A later analysis assigned CDR3 sequences and most-parsimonious VDJ recombination scenarios with the TCRdist pipeline. A later analysis defined each TCR beta chain by its CDR3 amino acid sequence plus V-gene family, and excluded reads lacking a unique V-gene family. As a way to deal with suspected cross-contamination and a sequencing artifact, a later analysis dropped 640 or so nucleotide sequences that were highly shared and had low generation probability. For each public chain, a later analysis derived a clonal expansion index from normalized ranks of inferred template counts within each repertoire. In a later analysis, generation probabilities were computed with a VDJ recombination model fitted to out-of-frame rearrangements, and the resulting probabilities were checked against IGoR. A later analysis scored TCR-TCR, TCR-HLA and TCR-CMV co-occurrence with hypergeometric tests, applying a repertoire-size bias correction to TCR pairs. In a later analysis, false discovery rates were estimated by permuting HLA or CMV assignments 20 times. In a later analysis, co-occurring TCRs were grouped using DBSCAN, and TCRdist sequence similarity was added for clustering within HLA-allele-positive subsets. Co-occurrence clustering excluded repertoires with fewer than 30,000 or more than 120,000 public chains, plus five with anomalous nucleotide sharing. TCRdb retrieved this table from immuneACCESS and kept in-frame rearrangements only. Not all clones are present; in checked studies, unresolved V genes account for under half, and no reason is known for the remainder. For V, J and clone size, that table is used; D and trimming come from the DNA. Present in this sample are approximately 85,000 clones, 80% of which were seen just once. Jointly, the top ten make up about 7.3% of the sample.

In total, fewer than 750 healthy bone marrow donors made up the cohort. At the time of sampling, all cohort members were nominally healthy, though unrecorded immune exposures were likely present. The donor tested CMV seronegative and was one of the 352 seronegative cohort members. Each donor provided a peripheral blood sample, and peripheral blood mononuclear cells were used for TCR beta sequencing. Genomic DNA was extracted from the blood cell samples with the Qiagen DNeasy Blood Extraction Kit. What was sequenced was PBMCs. The TCR was taken from a young man in good health and CMV-seronegative. The receptor chain draws on TRBV23-1 and TRBJ2-7, and perhaps TRBD2 as D gene, on 5 matching bases. TRBV23-1 is placed among ORFs of uncertain function. The encoded CDR3 is CASSHGRLYEQYF. The sequenced DNA: TGCGCCAGCAGTCATGGCAGACTATACGAGCAGTACTTC.